This TCR beta chain is drawn from a study of blood T cells in healthy people across ages. Germline V CDR1 and CDR2: SQVTM, ANQGSEA. V lost 6 bases to trimming and J lost 5 bases; unmatched junction nucleotides: 4. This CDR3 contains 13 residues. This clonotype appeared many times. Antigen specificity is unknown. Whole-study results and caveats: Fewer expanded clones and more diversity marked long-lived versus aged donors. Across the age range, TCR beta diversity per million T cells fell in a roughly linear way.

The sample, around 10 milliliters of peripheral blood, was drawn from each donor. Per-sample PBMC isolation yielded at least 6.5 million cells. A second roughly 6 to 12 cycle PCR used barcoded and J-beta primers. TCRdb reanalysed the 5' RACE reads using MiXCR and keeps one entry per CDR3 protein. Seen here are 1.5 million to 2 million distinct CDR3 sequences, 28% observed once, and the top ten hold approximately 7.7%. Input material: blood. The chain uses TRBV29-1 and TRBJ1-6; TRBD1 matches 7 bases. This receptor was taken from a woman aged 30 to 39 in good health. DNA for the CDR3: TGCAGCGTCGAGGGGACAGATAATTCACCCCTCCACTTT. This sequence encodes CSVEGTDNSPLHF.